This T cell receptor beta chain appears in the sequencing data of a study of cytomegalovirus exposure and HLA in healthy donors. Study details: Previous work identified 95 million to 120 million unique TCR beta sequences from roughly 180 million T cells. Study observations and caveats: Cytomegalovirus association was listed for roughly 160 TCR beta chains. Several of the most significant clusters appeared, in a later analysis, to be linked to common viral pathogens. In a later analysis, HLA-associated TCR beta chains were more clonally expanded than equally common others.

V lost 6 bases and J 4 bases, leaving 15 bases between the germline ends. Germline CDR1 and CDR2: MNHNS and SASEGT. The CDR3 runs to 14 residues. The PCR made use of 60 Vbeta and 13 Jbeta primers. Produced via immunoSEQ multiplex PCR; TCRdb's table is partial and in-frame only. Of 90,000 to 150,000 clones in the sample, 70% to 80% were seen once. With respect to this clone: Its specificity is unknown.

The origin of this receptor is a woman aged 35 to 49 in good health and CMV-seropositive. This chain links TRBV6-1 with TRBJ1-2, with no clear D. Sequences were obtained from PBMCs. CDR3 sequence: CASSPRGLIYGYTF. The CDR3 nucleotides read TGTGCCAGCAGCCCTCGCGGCCTTATCTATGGCTACACCTTC.